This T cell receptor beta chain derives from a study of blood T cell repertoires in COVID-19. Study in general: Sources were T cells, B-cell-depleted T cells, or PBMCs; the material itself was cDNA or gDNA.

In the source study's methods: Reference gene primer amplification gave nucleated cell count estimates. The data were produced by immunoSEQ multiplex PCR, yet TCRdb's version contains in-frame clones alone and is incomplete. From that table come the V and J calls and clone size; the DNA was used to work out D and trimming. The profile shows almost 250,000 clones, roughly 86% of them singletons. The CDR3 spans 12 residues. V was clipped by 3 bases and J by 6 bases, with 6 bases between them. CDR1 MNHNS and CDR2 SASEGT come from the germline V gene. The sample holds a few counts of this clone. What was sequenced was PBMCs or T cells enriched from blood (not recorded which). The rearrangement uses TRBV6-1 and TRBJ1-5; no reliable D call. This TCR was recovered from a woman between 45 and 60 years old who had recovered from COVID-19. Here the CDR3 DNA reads TGTGCCAGCAGTGATTCTCGTCAGCCCCAGCATTTT. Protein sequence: CASSDSRQPQHF.